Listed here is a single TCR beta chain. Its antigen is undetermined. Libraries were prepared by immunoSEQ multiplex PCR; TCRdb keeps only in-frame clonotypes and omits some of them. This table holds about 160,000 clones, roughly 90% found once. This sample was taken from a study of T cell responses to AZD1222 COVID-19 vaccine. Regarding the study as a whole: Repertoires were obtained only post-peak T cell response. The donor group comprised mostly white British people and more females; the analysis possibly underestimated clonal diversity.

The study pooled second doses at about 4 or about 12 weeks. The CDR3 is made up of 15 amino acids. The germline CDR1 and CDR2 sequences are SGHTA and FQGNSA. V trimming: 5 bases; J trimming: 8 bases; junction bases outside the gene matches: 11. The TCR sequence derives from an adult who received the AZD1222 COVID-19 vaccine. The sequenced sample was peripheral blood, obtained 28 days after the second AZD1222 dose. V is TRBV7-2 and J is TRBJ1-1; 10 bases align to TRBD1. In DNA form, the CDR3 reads TGTGCCAGCAGCCTCTCTGACAGGGGGCGTTACGAAGCTTTCTTT. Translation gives CASSLSDRGRYEAFF. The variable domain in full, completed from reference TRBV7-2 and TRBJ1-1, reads GAGVSQSPSNKVTEKGKDVELRCDPISGHTALYWYRQSLGQGLEFLIYFQGNSAPDKSGLPSDRFSAERTGGSVSTLTIQRTQQEDSAVYLCASSLSDRGRYEAFFGQGTRLTVV.